The next 23 T cell receptor beta chains were all read from a single sample in a study of cytomegalovirus exposure and HLA in healthy donors. Only in-frame clones appear in the TCRdb table, and some are missing; sequencing was by immunoSEQ multiplex PCR. The sample lists around 160,000 clones, around four fifths occurring once. Sample: PBMCs. The origin of the receptors is a man in his thirties or forties in good health and CMV-seropositive.

The V and J genes are TRBV7-2 and TRBJ1-1, with D perhaps matching TRBD1 (5 bases). The CDR3 covers 12 residues. Germline-derived CDR1 and CDR2 are SGHTA and FQGNSA. Trimming left V 3 bases short and J 7 bases short, with 9 bases between. DNA for the CDR3: TGTGCCAGCAGCTTGGGGCAGTTTGAAGCTTTCTTT. Its translation is CASSLGQFEAFF.

The rearrangement uses TRBV27 and TRBJ1-2; tentative D call: TRBD1 (5 bases). This CDR3 contains 14 residues. Germline values: CDR1 MNHEY, CDR2 SMNVEV (reference sequence). The V and J ends lost 7 bases and 1 base respectively, with 13 bases between them. CDR3 amino acids: CASTWGGGNYGYTF. The DNA of the CDR3 is TGTGCCAGCACTTGGGGGGGAGGTAACTATGGCTACACCTTC.

This rearrangement joins TRBV7-9 to TRBJ1-2; D ambiguous. V gave up 5 bases and J gave up 8 bases, with 12 bases separating them. In germline, CDR1 is SEHNR, CDR2 FQNEAQ (reference sequence). The CDR3 contains 12 residues. The chain's CDR3 is CASSLGVEGYTF. The CDR3 DNA follows: TGTGCCAGCAGCCTAGGCGTCGAAGGCTACACCTTC. The whole variable domain, remainder taken from reference TRBV7-9 and TRBJ1-2, is DTGVSQNPRHKITKRGQNVTFRCDPISEHNRLYWYRQTLGQGPEFLTYFQNEAQLEKSRLLSDRFSAERPKGSFSTLEIQRTEQGDSAMYLCASSLGVEGYTFGSGTRLTVV.

This chain joins TRBV28 and TRBJ2-1; 12 bases line up with TRBD2. The CDR3 is 16 amino acids. V shed 3 bases and J 7 bases; nucleotides not matched to a gene: 7. CDR1 MDHEN and CDR2 SYDVKM come from the germline V gene. The CDR3 coding sequence is TGTGCCAGCAGTTTCCCCTCCGGGACTAGCGGGAATGAGCAGTTCTTC. It is translated as CASSFPSGTSGNEQFF.

This clone was seen more than once but under ten times. This chain joins TRBV9 and TRBJ2-7; 7 nucleotides line up with TRBD1. The CDR3 is 14 amino acids. Germline CDR1 and CDR2: SGDLS and YYNGEE. Trimming took 2 bases from V and 5 from J; bases not matched to a gene: 7. DNA of the CDR3: TGTGCCAGCAGCGTGACGACAGGGAGCCACGAGCAGTACTTC. The encoded protein is CASSVTTGSHEQYF.

This clone has only a few counts. This chain connects TRBV6-5 to TRBJ1-5; D remains unclear. The CDR3 sequence is 13 residues long. V gave up 6 bases and J gave up 3 bases, with 9 bases separating them. CDR1 and CDR2 from the germline V gene are MNHEY and SVGAGI. The CDR3 protein is CASRRGNNQPQHF. The CDR3 DNA follows: TGTGCCAGCAGGCGGGGAAACAATCAGCCCCAGCATTTT.

The chain carries TRBV25-1 and TRBJ2-2, with 8 positions matching TRBD1. Germline V gene sequence: CDR1 MGHDK, CDR2 SYGVNS. Germline trimming cut 4 bases from V and 1 base from J; bases unmatched to any gene: 5. The CDR3 covers 16 residues. The CDR3 loop is CASSGWTGLNTGELFF. CDR3 sequence (DNA): TGTGCCAGCAGTGGATGGACAGGGCTGAACACCGGGGAGCTGTTTTTT.

This clone has more than one count but fewer than ten. The gene calls are TRBV5-1 and TRBJ2-3; D remains ambiguous. V was trimmed by 0 bases and J by 2 bases, leaving 7 bases between them. The germline V gene has CDR1 SGHRS and CDR2 YFSETQ. This CDR3 is built from 14 residues. The CDR3 spells CASSLDRNTDTQYF. The DNA of the CDR3 is TGCGCCAGCAGCTTGGACAGAAACACAGATACGCAGTATTTT.

This clone was counted only a few times. V and J are TRBV27 and TRBJ1-5, with D uncertain. Germline V lookup: CDR1 MNHEY, CDR2 SMNVEV (reference sequence). V lost 3 bases, J lost 0 bases, and 9 bases lay in between. The CDR3 contains 15 residues. The DNA of the CDR3 is TGTGCCAGCAGTTTTTCCAGGCATAGCAATCAGCCCCAGCATTTT. This translates into CASSFSRHSNQPQHF.

This chain joins TRBV10-1 and TRBJ2-5; TRBD2 might be the D (5 bases). The germline V and J ends were trimmed by 4 bases and 2 bases, with 8 bases remaining between them. The CDR3 runs 13 residues. The V gene's germline CDR1 is WNHNN and CDR2 SYGVQD (reference sequence). DNA of the CDR3: TGCGCCAGCAGTGTGAGGGCACAAGAGACCCAGTACTTC. This encodes CASSVRAQETQYF.

This chain connects TRBV10-2 to TRBJ2-1, with 9 bases fitting TRBD2. The germline V gene has CDR1 WSHSY and CDR2 SAAADI. The CDR3 contains 13 residues. V trimming: 8 bases; J trimming: 5 bases; junction bases outside the gene matches: 4. CDR3 sequence: CASRLAGNNEQFF. CDR3 DNA: TGCGCCAGCCGTCTAGCGGGGAACAATGAGCAGTTCTTC.

This chain connects TRBV29-1 to TRBJ2-1; 10 bases agree with TRBD2. Trimming cost V 7 bases and J 4 bases; bases outside gene matches: 4. The CDR3 totals 13 residues. Per germline, CDR1 SQVTM and CDR2 ANQGSEA. The CDR3 coding sequence is TGCAGCGCACAGCGGGGGGGGTACAATGAGCAGTTCTTC. It is translated as CSAQRGGYNEQFF.

This sequence joins TRBV20-1 and TRBJ1-1; D call uncertain. The CDR3 totals 10 residues. V lost 6 bases and J lost 0, with 2 bases in between. Germline V gene lookup returns CDR1 DFQATT and CDR2 SNEGSKA (reference sequence). The CDR3 spells CSALNTEAFF. The CDR3 nucleotides read TGCAGTGCCTTGAACACTGAAGCTTTCTTT.

J is TRBJ1-6 and V is TRBV7-9; a weak D match, TRBD1 (6 bases). Germline V gene sequence: CDR1 SEHNR, CDR2 FQNEAQ (reference sequence). The CDR3 runs 16 residues. V lost 5 bases to trimming and J lost 7 bases, with 18 bases between them. CDR3 DNA: TGTGCCAGCAGCCGAGAAGGGGGTAGGGGGAATTCACCCCTCCACTTT. Translation gives CASSREGGRGNSPLHF.

J is TRBJ1-5 and V is TRBV6-1, with a possible D match to TRBD1 (6 bases). Trimming took off 4 bases at V and 3 bases at J, with 22 bases between the two ends. The CDR3 loop spans 18 amino acids. Germline assignment: CDR1 MNHNS and CDR2 SASEGT. CDR3 sequence (DNA): TGTGCCAGCAGTGGCCGGACCGGGGGGCCCCTGTCCAATCAGCCCCAGCATTTT. It specifies CASSGRTGGPLSNQPQHF.

In regard to this clone: An end of the junction does not agree with germline; a read error may underlie this. This sequence joins TRBV7-7 and TRBJ2-7; tentatively, D is TRBD2 (7 bases). Germline V CDR1 and CDR2: SSHAT, FNYEAQ (reference sequence). The CDR3 loop spans 15 amino acids. CDR3 residues: CASSSGRGSGYEQYF. CDR3 in DNA: TGTGCTAGCAGCTCAGGGAGGGGGTCCGGCTACGAGCAGTACTTC.

Here the CDR3 reads CASRTSGGRETQYF. The CDR3 DNA is TGCGCCAGCAGGACTAGCGGGGGGCGGGAGACCCAGTACTTC. The V call is TRBV5-1, the J call TRBJ2-5; TRBD2 agrees at 13 bases. Trimming at V came to 5 bases and at J to 5 bases, leaving 3 bases not matched to a gene. Per germline, CDR1 SGHRS and CDR2 YFSETQ. The CDR3 runs 14 residues. The full variable domain, rest sourced from reference TRBV5-1 and TRBJ2-5, is KAGVTQTPRYLIKTRGQQVTLSCSPISGHRSVSWYQQTPGQGLQFLFEYFSETQRNKGNFPGRFSGRQFSNSRSEMNVSTLELGDSALYLCASRTSGGRETQYFGPGTRLLVL.

This chain connects TRBV27 to TRBJ1-5; 10 nucleotides agree with TRBD1. V lost 1 base, J lost 6 bases, and 6 bases stayed unmatched. Per germline, CDR1 MNHEY and CDR2 SMNVEV (reference sequence). The CDR3 length is 16 residues. In nucleotides, the CDR3 is TGTGCCAGCAGTTTATTACGGACAGGGGGAAGTCAGCCCCAGCATTTT. It specifies CASSLLRTGGSQPQHF.

The chain employs TRBV4-3 and TRBJ2-7, with a weak D call TRBD1 (6 bases). Germline assignment: CDR1 LGHNA and CDR2 YSLEER. V was trimmed by 0 bases and J by 7 bases, leaving 19 bases between them. The CDR3 has 16 residues. The CDR3 protein is CASSQDPGESFWEQYF. For the CDR3, the DNA is TGCGCCAGCAGCCAAGATCCAGGGGAAAGCTTCTGGGAGCAGTACTTC.

This sequence joins TRBV4-3 and TRBJ2-5; 14 bases are shared with TRBD2. V gave up 0 bases and J gave up 4 bases; unmatched junction bases: 7. Germline CDR1 reads LGHNA; CDR2 reads YSLEER. The CDR3 contains 18 residues. This CDR3 is CASSQDYPGTSGGETQYF. Written as DNA, the CDR3 is TGCGCCAGCAGCCAAGATTACCCCGGGACTAGCGGGGGAGAGACCCAGTACTTC.

The V call is TRBV27, the J call TRBJ1-6; D remains unclear. Trimming took off 3 bases at V and 10 bases at J, with 22 bases between the two ends. This CDR3 is 17 amino acids long. The V gene's germline CDR1 is MNHEY and CDR2 SMNVEV (reference sequence). The CDR3 region is CASSFRLNREGKSPLHF. The CDR3 region has the DNA TGTGCCAGCAGTTTCAGACTTAATCGGGAGGGAAAGTCACCCCTCCACTTT.

This clone occurred once. The chain is built from TRBV4-3 and TRBJ1-1, with D tentatively TRBD1 (5 bases). V lost 0 bases and J lost 4, with 24 bases in between. The CDR3 totals 19 residues. Germline lookup yields CDR1 LGHNA and CDR2 YSLEER. The CDR3 loop is CASSQDRSGTPNWGTEAFF. CDR3 coding DNA: TGCGCCAGCAGCCAAGATCGGAGCGGGACGCCGAACTGGGGCACTGAAGCTTTCTTT.

The chain uses TRBV11-3 and TRBJ2-3; 13 bases agree with TRBD2. After removal of 5 bases from V and 3 bases from J, the junction contained 8 bases not matched to a gene. Per germline, CDR1 SGHNT and CDR2 YENEEA. The CDR3 is made up of 17 amino acids. CDR3 DNA: TGTGCCAGCAGCACCGGACTAGCGGGGGCCATGACAGATACGCAGTATTTT. Amino acids: CASSTGLAGAMTDTQYF.